Sequencing of this T cell receptor beta chain was carried out in a study of response to subunit inactivated influenza vaccine. Study-level results: T cells newly recruited by each seasonal influenza vaccination are few, the authors suggested.

TCRdb re-called the RT-PCR reads through MiXCR, storing one row per CDR3 protein. Of fewer than 750,000 distinct CDR3 sequences in the sample, around 15% were seen once. There are many counts of this clonotype. The target antigen is unknown. Germline values: CDR1 MDHEN, CDR2 SYDVKM. V trimming: 6 bases; J trimming: 0 bases; junction bases outside the gene matches: 2. CDR3 length: 14 amino acids. The sequence was collected from a man between 50 and 59 years old who received an inactivated influenza vaccine. The chain is built from TRBV28 and TRBJ2-7, with TRBD2 matching over 10 bases. The input for sequencing was PBMCs from blood, taken less than 13 days after vaccination. Here the CDR3 DNA reads TGTGCCAGCAGACTAGCGGGGCCCTCCTACGAGCAGTACTTC. Translation: CASRLAGPSYEQYF.